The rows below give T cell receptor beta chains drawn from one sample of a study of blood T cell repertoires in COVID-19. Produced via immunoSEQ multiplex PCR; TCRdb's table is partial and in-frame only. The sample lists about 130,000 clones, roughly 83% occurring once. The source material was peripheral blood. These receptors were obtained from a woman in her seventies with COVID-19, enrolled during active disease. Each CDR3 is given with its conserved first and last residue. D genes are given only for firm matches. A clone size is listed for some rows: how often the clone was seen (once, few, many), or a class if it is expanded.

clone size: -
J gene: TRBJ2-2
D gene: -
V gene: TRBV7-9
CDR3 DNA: TGTGCCAGCAGCTTACAAACAGGGACGAACACCGGGGAGCTGTTTTTT
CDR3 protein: CASSLQTGTNTGELFF

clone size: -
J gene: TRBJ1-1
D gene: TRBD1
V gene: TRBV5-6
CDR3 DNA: TGTGCCAGCATCCGGACAGGGTTGAACACTGAAGCTTTCTTT
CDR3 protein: CASIRTGLNTEAFF

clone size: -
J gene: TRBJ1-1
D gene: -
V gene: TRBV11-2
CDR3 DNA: TGTGCCAGCCGCGCCGGGGGGGGCGGGGGACGGGTGCACACTGAAGCTTTCTTT
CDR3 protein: CASRAGGGGGRVHTEAFF

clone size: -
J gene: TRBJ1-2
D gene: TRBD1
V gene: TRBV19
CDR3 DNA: TGTGCCAGTAGTTACAGGGGGCAGGAAGGCTACACCTTC
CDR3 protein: CASSYRGQEGYTF

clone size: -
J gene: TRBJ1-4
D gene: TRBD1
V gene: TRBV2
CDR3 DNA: TGTGCCAGCAGTGATCCTAGCAGGGGGCTTGAAAAACTGTTTTTT
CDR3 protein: CASSDPSRGLEKLFF

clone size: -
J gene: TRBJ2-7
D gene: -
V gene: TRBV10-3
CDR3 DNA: TGTGCCATCAGTGAGCCGCCGGACAGTGTCCACGAGCAGTACTTC
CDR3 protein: CAISEPPDSVHEQYF

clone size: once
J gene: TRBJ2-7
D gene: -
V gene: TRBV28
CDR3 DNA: TGTGCCAGCGGTAGAGCCTACGAGCAGTACTTC
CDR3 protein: CASGRAYEQYF

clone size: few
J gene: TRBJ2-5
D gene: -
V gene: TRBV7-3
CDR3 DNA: TGTGCCAGCAGCACCGGGGTACAAGAGACCCAGTACTTC
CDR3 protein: CASSTGVQETQYF

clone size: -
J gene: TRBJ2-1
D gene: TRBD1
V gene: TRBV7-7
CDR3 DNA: TGTGCCAGCAGCGCCGGGACAGGGCCCTACAATGAGCAGTTCTTC
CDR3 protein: CASSAGTGPYNEQFF

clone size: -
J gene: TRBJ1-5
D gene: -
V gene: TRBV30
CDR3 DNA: TGTGCCTGGGATGTTGAACGGGGACAGCCCCAGCATTTT
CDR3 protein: CAWDVERGQPQHF

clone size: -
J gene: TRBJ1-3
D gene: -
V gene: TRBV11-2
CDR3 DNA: TGTGCCAGCAGCTTAAGGGGTTCGGTAACTGGAAACACCATATATTTT
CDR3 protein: CASSLRGSVTGNTIYF